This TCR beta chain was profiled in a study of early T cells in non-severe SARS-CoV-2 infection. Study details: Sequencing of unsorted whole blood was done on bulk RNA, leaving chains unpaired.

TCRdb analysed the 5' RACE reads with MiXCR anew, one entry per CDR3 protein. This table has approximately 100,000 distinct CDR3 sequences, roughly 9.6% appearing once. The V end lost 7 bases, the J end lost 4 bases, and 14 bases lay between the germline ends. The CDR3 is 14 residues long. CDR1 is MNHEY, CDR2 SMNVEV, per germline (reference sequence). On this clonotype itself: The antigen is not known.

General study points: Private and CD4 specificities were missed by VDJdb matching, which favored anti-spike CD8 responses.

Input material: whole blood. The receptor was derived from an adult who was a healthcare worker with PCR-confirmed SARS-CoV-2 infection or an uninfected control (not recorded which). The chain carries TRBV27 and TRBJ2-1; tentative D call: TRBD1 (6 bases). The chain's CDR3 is CASTRQAPYNEQFF. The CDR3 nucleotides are TGTGCCAGCACCCGACAGGCTCCTTACAATGAGCAGTTCTTC.